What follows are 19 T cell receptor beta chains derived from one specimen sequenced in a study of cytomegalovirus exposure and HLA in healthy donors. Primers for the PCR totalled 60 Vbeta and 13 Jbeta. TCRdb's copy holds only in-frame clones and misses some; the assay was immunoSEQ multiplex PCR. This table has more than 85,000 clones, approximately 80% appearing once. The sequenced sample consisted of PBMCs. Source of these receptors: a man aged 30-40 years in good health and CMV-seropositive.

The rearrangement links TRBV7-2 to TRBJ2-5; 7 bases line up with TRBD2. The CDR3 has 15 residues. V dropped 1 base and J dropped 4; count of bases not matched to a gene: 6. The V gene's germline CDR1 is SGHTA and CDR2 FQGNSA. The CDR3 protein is CASSLVRGEGETQYF. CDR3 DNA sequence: TGTGCCAGCAGCTTAGTCCGGGGGGAGGGAGAGACCCAGTACTTC.

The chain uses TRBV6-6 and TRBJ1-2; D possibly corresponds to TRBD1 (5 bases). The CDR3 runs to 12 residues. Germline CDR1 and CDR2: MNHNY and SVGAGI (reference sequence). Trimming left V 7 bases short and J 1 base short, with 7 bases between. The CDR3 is CASTDSNYGYTF. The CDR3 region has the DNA TGTGCCAGCACCGACAGTAACTATGGCTACACCTTC.

The CDR3 here is CAISESGGDGQPQHF. CDR3 DNA sequence: TGTGCCATCAGTGAGTCGGGGGGGGATGGTCAGCCCCAGCATTTT. The genes are TRBV10-3 and TRBJ1-5; possibly TRBD1 for D (5 bases). Trimming stripped 0 bases from V and 6 bases from J, with 12 bases between. CDR3 length: 15 amino acids. Per the germline V gene, CDR1 is ENHRY and CDR2 is SYGVKD.

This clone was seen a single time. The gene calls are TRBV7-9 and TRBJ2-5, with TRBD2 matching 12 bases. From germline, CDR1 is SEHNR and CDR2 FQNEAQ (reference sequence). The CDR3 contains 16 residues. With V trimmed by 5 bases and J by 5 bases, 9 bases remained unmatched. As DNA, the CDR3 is TGTGCCAGCAGCCCCGAACTAGCGGGGGGCTTTGAGACCCAGTACTTC. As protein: CASSPELAGGFETQYF.

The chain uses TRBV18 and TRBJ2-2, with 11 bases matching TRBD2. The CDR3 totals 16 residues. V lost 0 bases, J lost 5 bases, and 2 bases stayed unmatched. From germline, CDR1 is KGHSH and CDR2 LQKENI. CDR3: CASSPPASGGTGELFF. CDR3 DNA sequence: TGTGCCAGCTCACCACCGGCTAGCGGGGGGACCGGGGAGCTGTTTTTT.

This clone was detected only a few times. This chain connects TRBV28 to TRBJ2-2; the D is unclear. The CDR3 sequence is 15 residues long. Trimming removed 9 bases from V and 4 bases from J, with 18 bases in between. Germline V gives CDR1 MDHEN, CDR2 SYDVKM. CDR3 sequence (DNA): TGTGCCAGTGGGTTGGCAGGTTCTTCCACCGGGGAGCTGTTTTTT. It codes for CASGLAGSSTGELFF.

The CDR3: CASSSLSYGYTF. Here the CDR3 DNA reads TGTGCCAGCAGCTCCCTTTCGTATGGCTACACCTTC. J is TRBJ1-2 and V is TRBV7-9; D call uncertain. V shed 4 bases and J shed 5 bases, with 8 bases lying between them. CDR3 size: 12 residues. Germline V gene data show CDR1 as SEHNR and CDR2 as FQNEAQ (reference sequence).

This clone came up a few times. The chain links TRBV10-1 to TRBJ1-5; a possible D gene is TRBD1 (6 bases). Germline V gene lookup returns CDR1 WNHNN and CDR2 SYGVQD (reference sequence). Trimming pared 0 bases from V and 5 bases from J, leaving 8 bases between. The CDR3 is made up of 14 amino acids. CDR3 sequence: CASSESAGDQPQHF. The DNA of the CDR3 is TGCGCCAGCAGTGAGTCGGCAGGGGATCAGCCCCAGCATTTT.

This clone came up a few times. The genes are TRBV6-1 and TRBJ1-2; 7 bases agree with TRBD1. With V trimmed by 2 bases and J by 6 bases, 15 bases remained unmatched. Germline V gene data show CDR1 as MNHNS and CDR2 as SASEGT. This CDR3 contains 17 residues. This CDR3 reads CASSELSRTGKGDGYTF. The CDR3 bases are TGTGCCAGCAGTGAACTTTCCCGGACAGGAAAAGGCGATGGCTACACCTTC.

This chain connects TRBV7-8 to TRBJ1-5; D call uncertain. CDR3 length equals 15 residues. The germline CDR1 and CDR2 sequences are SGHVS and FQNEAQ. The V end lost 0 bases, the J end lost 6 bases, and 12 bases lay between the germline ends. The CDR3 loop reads CASSLATTEGQPQHF. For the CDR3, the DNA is TGTGCCAGCAGCTTAGCCACGACCGAGGGTCAGCCCCAGCATTTT.

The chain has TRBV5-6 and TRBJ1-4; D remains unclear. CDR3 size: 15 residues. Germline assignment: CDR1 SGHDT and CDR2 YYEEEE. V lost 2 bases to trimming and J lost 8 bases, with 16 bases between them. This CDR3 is CASSFFGRRREKLFF. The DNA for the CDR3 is TGTGCCAGCAGCTTCTTCGGTAGGAGGAGGGAAAAACTGTTTTTT.

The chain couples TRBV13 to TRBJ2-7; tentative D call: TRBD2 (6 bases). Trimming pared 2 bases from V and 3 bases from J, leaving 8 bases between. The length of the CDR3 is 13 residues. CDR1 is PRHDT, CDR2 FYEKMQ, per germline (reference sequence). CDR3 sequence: CASSLPGDYEQYF. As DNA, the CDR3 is TGTGCCAGCAGCTTACCGGGGGACTACGAGCAGTACTTC. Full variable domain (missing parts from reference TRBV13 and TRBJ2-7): AAGVIQSPRHLIKEKRETATLKCYPIPRHDTVYWYQQGPGQDPQFLISFYEKMQSDKGSIPDRFSAQQFSDYHSELNMSSLELGDSALYFCASSLPGDYEQYFGPGTRLTVT.

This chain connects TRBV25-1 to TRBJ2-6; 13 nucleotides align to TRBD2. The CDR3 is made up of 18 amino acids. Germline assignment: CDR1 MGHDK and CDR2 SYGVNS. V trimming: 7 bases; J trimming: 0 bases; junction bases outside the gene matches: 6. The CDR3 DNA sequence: TGTGCCAGCACCGGGACTAGCGGGGAAAGCTCTGGGGCCAACGTCCTGACTTTC. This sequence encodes CASTGTSGESSGANVLTF.

The CDR3 loop is CASSDRAGNTIYF. CDR3 DNA sequence: TGTGCCAGCAGCGACAGGGCCGGAAACACCATATATTTT. The rearrangement links TRBV7-3 to TRBJ1-3; TRBD1 matches at 7 bases. Germline-derived CDR1 and CDR2 are SGHTA and FQGTGA. With 5 bases clipped from V and 4 bases from J, the junction kept 2 bases outside the gene matches. This CDR3 has 13 amino acids. Based on the CDR3 plus reference TRBV7-3 and TRBJ1-3, the full variable domain is GAGVSQTPSNKVTEKGKYVELRCDPISGHTALYWYRQSLGQGPEFLIYFQGTGAADDSGLPNDRFFAVRPEGSVSTLKIQRTERGDSAVYLCASSDRAGNTIYFGEGSWLTVV.

The CDR3 DNA is TGCGCCAGCAGCCCCGAGGGGGGGGTCGACGAGCAGTACTTC. This encodes CASSPEGGVDEQYF. The rearrangement links TRBV5-1 to TRBJ2-5; D perhaps matches TRBD2 (7 bases). The J call may be mistaken, given a closer DNA end match to TRBJ2-7. The CDR3 is made up of 14 amino acids. In germline, CDR1 is SGHRS, CDR2 YFSETQ.

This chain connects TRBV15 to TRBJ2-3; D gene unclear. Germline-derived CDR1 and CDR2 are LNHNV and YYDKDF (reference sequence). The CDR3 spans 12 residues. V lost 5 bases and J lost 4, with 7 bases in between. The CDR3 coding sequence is TGTGCCACCAGCTTATCTGCAGATACGCAGTATTTT. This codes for CATSLSADTQYF. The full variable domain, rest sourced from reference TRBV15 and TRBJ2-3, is DAMVIQNPRYQVTQFGKPVTLSCSQTLNHNVMYWYQQKSSQAPKLLFHYYDKDFNNEADTPDNFQSRRPNTSFCFLDIRSPGLGDTAMYLCATSLSADTQYFGPGTRLTVL.

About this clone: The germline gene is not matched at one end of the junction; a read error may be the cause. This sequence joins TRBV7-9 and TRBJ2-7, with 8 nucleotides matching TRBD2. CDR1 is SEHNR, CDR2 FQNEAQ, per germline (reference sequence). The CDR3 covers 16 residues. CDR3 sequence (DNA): TGTTCCAGCAGCTTCGGGGGGGCAGGGATGACTTACGAGCAGTACTTC. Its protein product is CSSSFGGAGMTYEQYF.

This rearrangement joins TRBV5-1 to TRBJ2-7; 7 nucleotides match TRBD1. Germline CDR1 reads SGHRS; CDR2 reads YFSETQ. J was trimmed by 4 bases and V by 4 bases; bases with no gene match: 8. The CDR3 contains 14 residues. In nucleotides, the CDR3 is TGCGCCAGCAGCGGCAGGACAGGTCGATACGAGCAGTACTTC. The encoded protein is CASSGRTGRYEQYF.

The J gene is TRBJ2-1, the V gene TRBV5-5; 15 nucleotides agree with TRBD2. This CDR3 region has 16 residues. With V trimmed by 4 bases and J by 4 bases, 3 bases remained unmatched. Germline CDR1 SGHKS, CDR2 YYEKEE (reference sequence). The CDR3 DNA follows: TGTGCCAGCAGCACAGGACTAGCGGGGGGGTACAATGAGCAGTTCTTC. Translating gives CASSTGLAGGYNEQFF.